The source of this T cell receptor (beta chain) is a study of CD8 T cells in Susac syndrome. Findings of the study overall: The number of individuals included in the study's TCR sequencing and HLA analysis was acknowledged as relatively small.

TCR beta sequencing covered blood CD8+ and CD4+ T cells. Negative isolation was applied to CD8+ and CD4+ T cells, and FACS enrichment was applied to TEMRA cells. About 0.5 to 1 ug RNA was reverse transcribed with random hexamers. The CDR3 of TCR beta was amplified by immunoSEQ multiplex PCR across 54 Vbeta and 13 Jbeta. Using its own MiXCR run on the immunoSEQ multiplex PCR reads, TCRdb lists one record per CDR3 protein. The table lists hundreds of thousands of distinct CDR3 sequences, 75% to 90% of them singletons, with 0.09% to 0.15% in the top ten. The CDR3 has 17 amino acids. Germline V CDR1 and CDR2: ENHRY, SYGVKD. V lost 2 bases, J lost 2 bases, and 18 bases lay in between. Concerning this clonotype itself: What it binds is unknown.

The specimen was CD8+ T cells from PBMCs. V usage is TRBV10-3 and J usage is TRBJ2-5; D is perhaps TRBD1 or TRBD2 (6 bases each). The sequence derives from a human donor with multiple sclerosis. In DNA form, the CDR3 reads TGTGCCATCAGTGAGGGTTCGGGGGCAGGGAGTCAAGAGACCCAGTACTTC. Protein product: CAISEGSGAGSQETQYF.